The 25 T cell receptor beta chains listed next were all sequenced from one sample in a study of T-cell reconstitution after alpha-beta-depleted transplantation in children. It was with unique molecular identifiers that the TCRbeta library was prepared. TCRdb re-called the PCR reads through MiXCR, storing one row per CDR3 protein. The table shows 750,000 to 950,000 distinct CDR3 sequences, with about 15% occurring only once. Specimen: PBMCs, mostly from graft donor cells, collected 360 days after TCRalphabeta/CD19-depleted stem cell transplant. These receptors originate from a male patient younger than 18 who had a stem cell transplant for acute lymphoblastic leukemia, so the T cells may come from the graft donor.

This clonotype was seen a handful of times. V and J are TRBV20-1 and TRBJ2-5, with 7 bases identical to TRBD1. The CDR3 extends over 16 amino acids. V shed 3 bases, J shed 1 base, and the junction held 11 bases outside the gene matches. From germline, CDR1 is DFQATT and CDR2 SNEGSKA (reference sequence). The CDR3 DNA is TGCAGTGCTAGCGCCTATCCGGGACAGATCCAAGAGACCCAGTACTTC. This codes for CSASAYPGQIQETQYF.

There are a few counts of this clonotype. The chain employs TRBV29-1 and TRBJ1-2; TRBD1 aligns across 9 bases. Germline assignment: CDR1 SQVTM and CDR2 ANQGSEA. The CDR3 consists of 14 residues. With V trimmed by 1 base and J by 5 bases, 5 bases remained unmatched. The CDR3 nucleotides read TGCAGCGTTGAAGTCGCGGGACAGGGTTATGGCTACACCTTC. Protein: CSVEVAGQGYGYTF.

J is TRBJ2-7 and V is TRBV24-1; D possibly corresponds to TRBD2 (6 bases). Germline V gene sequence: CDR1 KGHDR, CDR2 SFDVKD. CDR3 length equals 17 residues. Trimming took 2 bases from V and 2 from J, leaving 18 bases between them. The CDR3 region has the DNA TGTGCCACCAGTGATTCTTCGCAAGGGACTGGCACCTACGAGCAGTACTTC. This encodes CATSDSSQGTGTYEQYF.

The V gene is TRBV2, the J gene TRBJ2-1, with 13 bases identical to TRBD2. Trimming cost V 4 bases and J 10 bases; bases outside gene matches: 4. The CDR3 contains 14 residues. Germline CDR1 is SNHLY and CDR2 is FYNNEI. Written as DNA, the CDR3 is TGTGCCAGCAGTGGACTAGCGGGAGGATGGGAGCAGTTCTTC. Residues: CASSGLAGGWEQFF.

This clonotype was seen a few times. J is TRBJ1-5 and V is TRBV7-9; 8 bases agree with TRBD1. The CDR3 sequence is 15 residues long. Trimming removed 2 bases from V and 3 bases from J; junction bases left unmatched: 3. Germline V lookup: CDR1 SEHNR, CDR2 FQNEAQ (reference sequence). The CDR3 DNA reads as TGTGCCAGCAGCTTATCGACAGGGGCCAATCAGCCCCAGCATTTT. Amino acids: CASSLSTGANQPQHF.

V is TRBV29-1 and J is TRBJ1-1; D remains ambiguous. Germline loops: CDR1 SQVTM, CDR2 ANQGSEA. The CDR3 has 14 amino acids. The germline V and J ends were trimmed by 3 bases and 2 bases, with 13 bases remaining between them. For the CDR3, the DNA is TGCAGCGTTGAGGGTTTCCAGCCCAACACTGAAGCTTTCTTT. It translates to CSVEGFQPNTEAFF.

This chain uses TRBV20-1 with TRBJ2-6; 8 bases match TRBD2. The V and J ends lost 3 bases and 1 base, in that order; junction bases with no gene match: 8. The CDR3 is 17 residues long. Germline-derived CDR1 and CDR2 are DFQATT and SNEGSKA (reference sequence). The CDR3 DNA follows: TGCAGTGCTAGGGTGGACGGGAGGGGATCTGGGGCCAACGTCCTGACTTTC. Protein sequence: CSARVDGRGSGANVLTF.

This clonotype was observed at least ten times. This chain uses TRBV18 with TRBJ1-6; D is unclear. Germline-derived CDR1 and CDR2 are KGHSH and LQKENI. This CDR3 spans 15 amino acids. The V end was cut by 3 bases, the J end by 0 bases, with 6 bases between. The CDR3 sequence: CASSPGSSYNSPLHF. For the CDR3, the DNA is TGTGCCAGCTCACCGGGGAGCTCCTATAATTCACCCCTCCACTTT.

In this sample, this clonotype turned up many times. DNA of the CDR3: TGTGCCAGCAGCTTAGGAGGATCCGGACTGGGGCTCAATGAGCAGTTCTTC. It codes for CASSLGGSGLGLNEQFF. The J gene is TRBJ2-1, the V gene TRBV7-8; D assignment may be TRBD1 or TRBD2 (5 bases each). Trimming took off 1 base at V and 6 bases at J, with 19 bases between the two ends. The germline gives CDR1 SGHVS, CDR2 FQNEAQ. This CDR3 spans 17 amino acids.

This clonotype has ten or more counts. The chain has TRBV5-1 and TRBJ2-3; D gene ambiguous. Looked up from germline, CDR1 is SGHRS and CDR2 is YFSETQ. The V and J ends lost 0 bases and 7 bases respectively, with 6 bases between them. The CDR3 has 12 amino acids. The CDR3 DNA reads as TGCGCCAGCAGCTTGGAACAAAATACGCAGTATTTT. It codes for CASSLEQNTQYF.

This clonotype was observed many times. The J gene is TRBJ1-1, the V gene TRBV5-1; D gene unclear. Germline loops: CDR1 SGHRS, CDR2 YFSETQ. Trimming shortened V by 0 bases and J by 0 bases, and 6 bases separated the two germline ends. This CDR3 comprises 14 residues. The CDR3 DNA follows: TGCGCCAGCAGCTTGGTTCCCGTGAACACTGAAGCTTTCTTT. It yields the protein CASSLVPVNTEAFF.

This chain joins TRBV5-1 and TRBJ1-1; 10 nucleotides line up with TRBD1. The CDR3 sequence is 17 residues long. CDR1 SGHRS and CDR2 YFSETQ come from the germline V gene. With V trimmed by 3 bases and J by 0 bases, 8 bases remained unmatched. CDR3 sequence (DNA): TGCGCCAGCAGCTGGCGTCTGGGACAGGGGATGAACACTGAAGCTTTCTTT. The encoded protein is CASSWRLGQGMNTEAFF.

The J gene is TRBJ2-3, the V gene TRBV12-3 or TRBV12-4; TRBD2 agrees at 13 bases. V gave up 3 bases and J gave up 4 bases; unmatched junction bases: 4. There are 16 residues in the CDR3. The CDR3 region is CASSLGLAGTADTQYF. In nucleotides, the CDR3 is TGTGCCAGCAGTTTGGGACTAGCGGGAACAGCAGATACGCAGTATTTT.

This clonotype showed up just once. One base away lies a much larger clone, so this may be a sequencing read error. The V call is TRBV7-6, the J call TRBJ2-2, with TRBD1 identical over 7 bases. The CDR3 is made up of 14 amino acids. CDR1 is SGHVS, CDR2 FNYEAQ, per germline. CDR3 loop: CASSSTGDTGKLFF. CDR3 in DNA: TGTGCCAGCAGCTCAACAGGGGACACCGGGAAGCTGTTTTTT.

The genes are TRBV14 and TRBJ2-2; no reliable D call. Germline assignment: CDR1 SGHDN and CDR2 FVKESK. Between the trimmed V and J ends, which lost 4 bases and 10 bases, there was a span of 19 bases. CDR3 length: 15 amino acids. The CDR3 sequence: CASSRRAGLLEELFF. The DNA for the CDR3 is TGTGCCAGCAGCCGAAGGGCCGGATTGTTGGAGGAGCTGTTTTTT. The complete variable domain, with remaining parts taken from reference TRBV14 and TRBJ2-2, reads EAGVTQFPSHSVIEKGQTVTLRCDPISGHDNLYWYRRVMGKEIKFLLHFVKESKQDESGMPNNRFLAERTGGTYSTLKVQPAELEDSGVYFCASSRRAGLLEELFFGEGSRLTVL.

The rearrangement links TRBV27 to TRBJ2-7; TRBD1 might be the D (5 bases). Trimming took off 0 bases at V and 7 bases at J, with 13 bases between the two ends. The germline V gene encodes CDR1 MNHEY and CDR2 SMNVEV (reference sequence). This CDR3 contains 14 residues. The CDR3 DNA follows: TGTGCCAGCAGTTTATCGCCAGGGAAAAGTGAGCAGTACTTC. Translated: CASSLSPGKSEQYF.

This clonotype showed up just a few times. The CDR3 nucleotides read TGCGCCAGCAGGGACCTTTTGCGGGCTTACAATGAGCAGTTCTTC. This translates into CASRDLLRAYNEQFF. The chain links TRBV5-1 to TRBJ2-1, with D tentatively TRBD2 (5 bases). Germline V gene lookup returns CDR1 SGHRS and CDR2 YFSETQ. There are 15 residues in the CDR3. The V gene lost 5 bases and the J gene lost 4 bases, with 16 bases spanning the gap.

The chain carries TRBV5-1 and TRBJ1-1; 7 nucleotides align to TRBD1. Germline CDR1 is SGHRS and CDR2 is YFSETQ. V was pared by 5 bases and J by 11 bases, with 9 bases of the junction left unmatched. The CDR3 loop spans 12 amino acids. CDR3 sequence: CASSRQGSIAFF. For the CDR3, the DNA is TGCGCCAGCAGTCGACAGGGATCGATCGCTTTCTTT.

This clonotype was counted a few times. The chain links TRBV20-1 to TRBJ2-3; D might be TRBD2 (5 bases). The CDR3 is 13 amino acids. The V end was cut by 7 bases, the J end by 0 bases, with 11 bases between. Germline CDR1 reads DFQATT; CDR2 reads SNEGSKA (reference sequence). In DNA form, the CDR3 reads TGCAGTGTACGGCGGGCGAGCACAGATACGCAGTATTTT. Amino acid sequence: CSVRRASTDTQYF.

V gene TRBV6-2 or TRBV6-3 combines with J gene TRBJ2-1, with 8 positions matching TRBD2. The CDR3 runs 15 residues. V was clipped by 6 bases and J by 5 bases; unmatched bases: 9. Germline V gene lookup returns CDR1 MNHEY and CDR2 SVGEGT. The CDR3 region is CASSPTSVLDNEQFF. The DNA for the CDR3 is TGTGCCAGCAGCCCGACTAGCGTCCTAGACAATGAGCAGTTCTTC.

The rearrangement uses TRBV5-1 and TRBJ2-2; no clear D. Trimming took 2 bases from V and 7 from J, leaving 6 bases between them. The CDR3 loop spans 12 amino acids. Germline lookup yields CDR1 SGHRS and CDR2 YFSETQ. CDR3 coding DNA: TGCGCCAGCAGCTTTGACCTCGGGGAGCTGTTTTTT. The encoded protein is CASSFDLGELFF.

CDR3 protein: CSAVLAGRTDEQFF. In DNA form, the CDR3 reads TGCAGTGCTGTACTAGCGGGACGAACCGATGAGCAGTTCTTC. The chain combines TRBV20-1 with TRBJ2-1, with TRBD2 matching over 10 bases. CDR1 and CDR2 (germline): DFQATT, SNEGSKA (reference sequence). CDR3 size: 14 residues. The junction had 9 bases not matched to a gene; V was cut back by 5 bases and J by 8 bases.

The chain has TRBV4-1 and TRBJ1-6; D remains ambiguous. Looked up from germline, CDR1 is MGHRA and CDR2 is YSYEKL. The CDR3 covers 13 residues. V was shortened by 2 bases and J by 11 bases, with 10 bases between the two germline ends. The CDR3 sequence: CASSQTPPAPLHF. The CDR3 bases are TGCGCCAGCAGCCAAACCCCTCCGGCACCCCTCCACTTT.

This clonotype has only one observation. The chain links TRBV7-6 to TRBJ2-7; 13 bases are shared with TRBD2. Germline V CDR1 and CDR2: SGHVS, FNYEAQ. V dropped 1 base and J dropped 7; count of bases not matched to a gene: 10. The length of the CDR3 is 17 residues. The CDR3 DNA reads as TGTGCCAGCAGCTTAGTCAGTGGACTAGCGGGAGCGGGGGAGCAGTACTTC. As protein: CASSLVSGLAGAGEQYF.

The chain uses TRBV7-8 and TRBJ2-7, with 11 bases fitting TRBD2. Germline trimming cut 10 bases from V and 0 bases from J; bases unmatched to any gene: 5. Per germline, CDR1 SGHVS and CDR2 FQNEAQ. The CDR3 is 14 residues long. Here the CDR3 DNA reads TGTGCCACCCAGGGGACTAGCGGCTCCTACGAGCAGTACTTC. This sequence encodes CATQGTSGSYEQYF. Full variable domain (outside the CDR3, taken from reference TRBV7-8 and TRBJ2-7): GAGVSQSPRYKVAKRGQDVALRCDPISGHVSLFWYQQALGQGPEFLTYFQNEAQLDKSGLPSDRFFAERPEGSVSTLKIQRTQQEDSAVYLCATQGTSGSYEQYFGPGTRLTVT.